This TCR beta chain derives from a study of cytomegalovirus exposure and HLA in healthy donors (TCRdb year 2017). Background on the whole study: In an earlier analysis of approximately 640 of the donors, around 300 Gb of sequence data and approximately 100 million unique TCR beta sequences from roughly 180 million T cells were reported. An early release covering more than 500 HLA-typed donors comprised 250 to 350 gigabases of sequencing data and roughly 86 million unique TCR sequences. Of the 300 to 450 genotyped donors, 65% to 90% fell in the genetic ancestry cluster associated with self-reported Caucasian donors. The study was designed to test whether signatures of past pathogen exposure could be identified by cataloging public T cell receptors. The study used immunosequencing to profile the T cell repertoires of more than 650 subjects and linked those repertoires to cytomegalovirus serostatus. Along with the roughly 670-subject first cohort, a separate validation cohort of over a hundred different subjects was used. To predict cytomegalovirus infection status, the study combined high-throughput TCR immunosequencing, statistical association of individual TCRs with disease status, and machine learning. A later analysis re-examined previously published TCR beta repertoires from around 670 donors and added high-resolution HLA genotyping to investigate patterns of TCR occurrence. Rather than using new phenotypic data, the later analysis identified candidate immune exposures from TCR beta sequences and from how often those sequences occurred across donors. An earlier analysis of several hundred of the donors used high-throughput TCR beta sequencing to judge whether each TCR beta V gene segment behaved as functional or pseudogenic. Donor age, sex, ethnicity and CMV serostatus were compiled alongside the repertoire data. A later genetic analysis took genome-wide SNP genotypes for about 65% of the roughly 670 donors and used that subset as a discovery cohort. Every repertoire in the discovery cohort had been generated on one and the same sequencing platform. Class I and class II HLA loci were covered by the typing at four-digit resolution. Typing coverage varied by locus: roughly 620-640 donors for A, B, C, DRB1 and DQB1; more than 500 for DQA1; approximately 610 for DPA1; under 490 for DPB1. Roughly five DR-DQ haplotypes were handled as single units for association and clustering, since linkage in the cohort was strong. Among approximately 370 genotyped donors of the cohort, an average of approximately 220,000 unique TCR beta nucleotide sequences was sequenced per donor, of which roughly 17% were non-productive. Broader findings and caveats from the paper: Because counts were too low, more than 15 rarely observed V segments, including chromosome 9 orphons, were left out of the earlier analysis of a few hundred of the donors. In this cohort, only TCR beta chains were sequenced, and detectable features were limited by the absence of alpha or paired-chain data. A few of the identified cytomegalovirus-associated TCR beta chains were confirmed in vitro to be specific for cytomegalovirus antigens. According to the authors, the approach could potentially be generalized to other disease states and immunological phenotypes. A later analysis found that most CMV-associated TCR beta chains appeared HLA-restricted, with HLA associations seemingly driven largely by CMV exposure. While some public TCRs were present in many individuals, most TCR sequences turned up only very rarely across donors. In an earlier analysis of fewer than 750 of the donors, most TCR beta V segments were observed in productive rearrangements about 90% or about 30% of the time, broadly matching IMGT annotations. In a later analysis, several top co-occurrence clusters were reported to appear linked to parvovirus B19, influenza, CMV and Epstein-Barr virus. Because some donors lacked HLA typing at each locus, the association tests relied only on the typed subset. A group of highly shared sequence variants was considered likely to be a technical artifact of the sequencing pipeline. Compared with equally common non-associated chains, HLA-associated TCR beta chains in a later analysis were more clonally expanded and had lower generation probabilities. CMV serostatus was the only immune exposure information available for the cohort. Linkage disequilibrium might explain the correlated functional status among segregating V segments, but an unknown experimental factor could not be excluded. The 87-base-pair reads could not distinguish some IMGT-functional V segments, including TRBV6-2 and TRBV6-3, so those segments were excluded. At a false discovery rate of 0.05, a later analysis linked 15,000 to 20,000 TCR beta sequences to specific HLA alleles. A later genetic analysis associated a missense DCLRE1C variant with V-gene and J-gene trimming of TCR beta chains, and an independent cohort replicated the association. Assigning TCR associations to individual alleles was difficult when HLA alleles, especially DR and DQ, strongly co-occurred. Sequencing depth was assumed to be roughly uniform across donors in the presence/absence analyses, though that assumption may not hold. A further reported finding was that TCR beta sequences accurately predicted the HLA-A and HLA-B alleles for most subjects in the first cohort. The classifier was reported to diagnose cytomegalovirus status with high specificity and sensitivity in both the original and validation cohorts. According to a later genetic analysis, donors in an Asian-associated ancestry cluster had fewer N-insertions in productive TCRs than the roughly 700-donor mean. The study listed around 160 TCR beta chains as associated with cytomegalovirus. According to a later analysis, TCR association rates differed among HLA loci, with DRB1 alleles showing the most associated TCRs and HLA-C alleles showing the fewest.

With regard to this clone: Its antigen target is currently unknown. Within one base of it there is no much larger clone, and no base qualities were kept.

V trim: 7 bases; J trim: 0 bases; unmatched bases: 5. CDR1 and CDR2 are read off the germline V gene as SQVTM and ANQGSEA. CDR3 length: 14 amino acids, cysteine to phenylalanine. The read is trimmed to its CDR3 DNA, 42 bases read in frame from base 1. The cohort was made up of around 720 healthy bone marrow donors. All cohort members were sampled while nominally healthy, although unrecorded immune exposures were likely present. The donor was CMV seropositive and was included in the group of 250 to 300 seropositive cohort members. A peripheral blood sample was collected from each donor, and TCR beta sequencing was performed on peripheral blood mononuclear cells. The Qiagen DNeasy Blood Extraction Kit was used to extract genomic DNA from the blood cell samples. The protocol used for the library was the immunoSEQ multiplex PCR assay. A mixture of 60 forward primers for TCR Vbeta segments and 13 reverse primers for TCR Jbeta segments was used in the multiplex PCR. Amplification of the CDR3 region of rearranged TCR beta genes was performed with a multiplex PCR assay on genomic DNA. The Illumina HiSeq System was used to sequence the amplified TCR beta libraries as 87-base-pair reads. The authors' pipeline ran thus. A later analysis counted about 80 million unique TCR beta chains across the 666 repertoires, and some 11 million of these chains were shared by at least two donors. To remove PCR and sequencing errors, raw reads were error-corrected and collapsed into unique sequences using a nearest-neighbor algorithm that merged closely related sequences. V, D and J gene segments were assigned by aligning CDR3 sequences to IMGT reference sequences. Each retained sequence needed at least a six-nucleotide match to both a V gene segment and a J gene segment. Rearrangements were called productive when the CDR3 lacked stop codons and stayed in frame with V and J; all others were non-productive. CDR3 was defined by IMGT convention, running from the second conserved V-encoded cysteine to the conserved J-encoded phenylalanine. In an earlier analysis of more than 550 of the donors, sequences lacking an unambiguous match to a single V gene segment were excluded. In an earlier analysis of several hundred of the donors, a V segment was called functional when productive rearrangements were above 56.7%, and segregating when the standard deviation between donors exceeded 5%. A statistical classification framework was developed to diagnose cytomegalovirus status using the catalog of TCR beta chain sequences. In a later analysis, TCR nucleotide sequences were compared against IMGT/GENE-DB human TR gene sequences so that V and J genes could be assigned. In a later analysis, CDR3 sequences and most-parsimonious VDJ recombination scenarios were assigned using the TCRdist pipeline. A later analysis defined each TCR beta chain by its CDR3 amino acid sequence plus V-gene family, and excluded reads lacking a unique V-gene family. To address suspected cross-contamination and a sequencing artifact, a later analysis removed around 600 highly shared, low-generation-probability nucleotide sequences. In a later analysis, a clonal expansion index was calculated for each public chain from normalized within-repertoire ranks of inferred template counts. A later analysis computed generation probabilities with a VDJ recombination model fitted to out-of-frame rearrangements, and checked the results against IGoR. Hypergeometric tests were used in a later analysis to score TCR-TCR, TCR-HLA and TCR-CMV co-occurrence, with a repertoire-size bias correction applied to the TCR pairs. To estimate false discovery rates, a later analysis permuted the HLA or CMV assignments 20 times. In a later analysis, co-occurring TCRs were grouped using DBSCAN, and TCRdist sequence similarity was added for clustering within HLA-allele-positive subsets. Repertoires with fewer than 30,000 or more than 120,000 public chains were left out of co-occurrence clustering, as were four to six repertoires with anomalous nucleotide sharing. Not all clones reach the TCRdb copy of this immuneACCESS table, which keeps in-frame sequences only. Checked studies attribute under half of the gap to unresolved V genes and leave the rest unexplained. V, J and clone size are taken as reported in that table, and D and trimming were inferred from the DNA itself. In all, the sample holds approximately 140,000 clones, and around 80% of those were seen once. The ten largest clones take up 6.8% of the sample.

Recombination connected TRBV29-1 to TRBJ1-4, and TRBD1 aligns with 7 junction nucleotides. The TCR originated in a man aged 35 to 55 in good health and CMV-seropositive. Specimen: PBMCs. CDR3 loop: CSGSGGATNEKLFF. The DNA sequence is TGCAGCGGTTCAGGGGGTGCAACTAATGAAAAACTGTTTTTT.